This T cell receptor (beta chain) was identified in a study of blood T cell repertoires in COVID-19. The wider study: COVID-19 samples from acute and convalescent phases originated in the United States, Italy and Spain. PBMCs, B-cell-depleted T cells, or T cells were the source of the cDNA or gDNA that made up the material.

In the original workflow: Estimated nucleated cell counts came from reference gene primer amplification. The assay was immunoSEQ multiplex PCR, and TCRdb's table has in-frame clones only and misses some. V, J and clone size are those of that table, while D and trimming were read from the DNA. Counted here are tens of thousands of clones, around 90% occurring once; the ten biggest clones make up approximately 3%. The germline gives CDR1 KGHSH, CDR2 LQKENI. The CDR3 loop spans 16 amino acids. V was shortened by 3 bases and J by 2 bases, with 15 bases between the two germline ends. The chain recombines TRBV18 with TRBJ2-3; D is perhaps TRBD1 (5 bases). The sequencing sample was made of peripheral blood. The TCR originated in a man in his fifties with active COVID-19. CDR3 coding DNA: TGTGCCAGCTCACCGTGGGGTCCAGGGAACACAGATACGCAGTATTTT. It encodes CASSPWGPGNTDTQYF.